This T cell receptor (beta chain) was obtained from a study of T cell changes during pregnancy in multiple sclerosis. Deletions cut 5 bases from V and 1 base from J, with 9 bases between. CDR1 is SGHRS and CDR2 is YFSETQ in the germline V gene. The length of the CDR3 is 13 residues. Sequenced by immunoSEQ multiplex PCR; TCRdb stores in-frame clones only, minus some. The sample has approximately 94,000 clones, about 90% seen once; the top ten hold 1.9%. This chain joins TRBV5-1 and TRBJ1-1; D remains unclear. Sample: peripheral blood, taken after pregnancy. The TCR sequence derives from a female donor with multiple sclerosis, enrolled in a pregnancy study. CDR3 nucleotides: TGCGCCAGCAGTATAACAGCGAACACTGAAGCTTTCTTT. It translates to CASSITANTEAFF.